The rows below give T cell receptor beta chains drawn from one sample of a study of T cell changes during pregnancy in multiple sclerosis. Generated by immunoSEQ multiplex PCR, the TCRdb table keeps only in-frame clones and is missing some. The sample lists about 59,000 clones; over 85% were seen once. Material: CD4+ T cells from peripheral blood mononuclear cells, obtained before pregnancy. The receptors come from a female donor with multiple sclerosis, enrolled in a pregnancy study. The CDR3 runs from the conserved cysteine through the conserved F or W. D genes are given only for firm matches. Not all rows give a size; the values are once, few, many and, for expanded clones, a class.

>TRBD2|15|TRBJ2-1|-|TRBV7-2
TGTGCCAGCAGCGGTAGCGGGAGGGCCAACAATGAGCAGTTCTTC
CASSGSGRANNEQFF
>-|15|TRBJ1-2|-|TRBV30
TGTGCCTGGAGTGGAGAGACAGGTGCTAACTATGGCTACACCTTC
CAWSGETGANYGYTF
>TRBD1|17|TRBJ1-2|-|TRBV7-4
TGTGCCAGCAGCCCCGGACAGGGGAAAAGTAAGTCGTGGGGCTACACCTTC
CASSPGQGKSKSWGYTF
>TRBD1|14|TRBJ2-2|few|TRBV6-5
TGTGCCAGCAGTCGACAGGGGACAGTCGGGGAGCTGTTTTTT
CASSRQGTVGELFF
>-|13|TRBJ1-5|-|TRBV7-9
TGTGCCAGCAGCTTACAAGGGGGTCAGCCCCAGCATTTT
CASSLQGGQPQHF
>-|14|TRBJ1-4|-|TRBV19
TGTGCCAGTAGTATCAGGGCGGTTAATGAAAAACTGTTTTTT
CASSIRAVNEKLFF
>-|14|TRBJ1-1|-|TRBV29-1
TGCAGCGTCTCAAAGGGGGGGAGTATGGCTGAAGCTTTCTTT
CSVSKGGSMAEAFF
>TRBD1|15|TRBJ1-2|-|TRBV7-9
TGTGCCAGCAGCTTAAACAGGGGAGGCGGCTATGGCTACACCTTC
CASSLNRGGGYGYTF
>TRBD2|19|TRBJ2-1|-|TRBV11-2
TGCGCCAGCAGCCCCAACGGACTAGCGGGTTTGAGCTCCTACAATGAGCAGTTCTTC
CASSPNGLAGLSSYNEQFF
>TRBD1|14|TRBJ1-5|-|TRBV28
TGTGCCAGCAGTTTATTAGGGGGCCTACAGCCCCAGCATTTT
CASSLLGGLQPQHF
>-|14|TRBJ2-7|-|TRBV5-1
TGCGCCAGCAGCTTGATGGCCAGTAAGAACGAGCAGTACTTC
CASSLMASKNEQYF
>-|13|TRBJ2-5|-|TRBV19
TGTGCCAGTAACTCAGGGGCTCAAGAGACCCAGTACTTC
CASNSGAQETQYF
>-|16|TRBJ2-1|-|TRBV5-6
TGTGCCAGCAGCTTTGTGGGCCTTCACTTACCCAATGAGCAGTTCTTC
CASSFVGLHLPNEQFF
>-|22|TRBJ1-5|-|TRBV4-2
TGTGCCAGCAGCCGTCCCGGCCGCGCGGGACGCCAAATGACTCGGGGAAATCAGCCCCAGCATTTT
CASSRPGRAGRQMTRGNQPQHF
>TRBD2|17|TRBJ2-1|-|TRBV7-9
TGTGCCAGCAGCTCGACCCTAGCGGGAGCATCCTACAATGAGCAGTTCTTC
CASSSTLAGASYNEQFF
>TRBD2|16|TRBJ2-1|-|TRBV11-3
TGTGCCAGCAGCTTAGGTAGCGGGAGCTTCTACAATGAGCAGTTCTTC
CASSLGSGSFYNEQFF
>TRBD2|16|TRBJ2-1|-|TRBV14
TGTGCCAGCAGCCAAGATTTACTAGCGGGAGTCAATGAGCAGTTCTTC
CASSQDLLAGVNEQFF